This is a list of T cell receptor beta chains from one sample in a study of response to subunit inactivated influenza vaccine. TCRdb passed the RT-PCR reads through MiXCR, listing each CDR3 protein once. There are about 530,000 distinct CDR3 sequences in the sample; over 9.5% occur only once, and roughly a tenth lies in the top ten. Specimen: PBMCs from blood, collected on the day of vaccination. The receptors here all came from a man in his forties or fifties who received an inactivated influenza vaccine. Each CDR3 is given with its conserved first and last residue. D genes are given only for firm matches. Part of the rows lack a size; the others show once, few, many or a class for expanded clones.

>few|TRBD2|TRBV9|TRBJ2-3
CASSDQSGEASTDTQYF
TGTGCCAGCAGCGACCAAAGCGGGGAAGCTAGCACAGATACGCAGTATTTT
>many|.|TRBV5-1|TRBJ1-4
CASSWETAKNEKLFF
TGCGCCAGCAGCTGGGAGACAGCCAAAAATGAAAAACTGTTTTTT
>many|.|TRBV7-9|TRBJ1-1
CASSPDANTEAFF
TGTGCCAGCAGTCCCGACGCGAACACTGAAGCTTTCTTT
>.|TRBD1|TRBV19|TRBJ1-5
CASSPRTGNNQPQHF
TGTGCCAGTAGTCCGCGGACAGGTAACAATCAGCCCCAGCATTTT
>few|.|TRBV5-1|TRBJ2-2
CASSPPWDLGNTGELFF
TGCGCCAGCAGCCCACCGTGGGATCTTGGTAACACCGGGGAGCTGTTTTTT
>.|.|TRBV11-1|TRBJ2-7
CASSFQEAGYTSGEEQYF
TGTGCCAGCAGCTTTCAGGAAGCGGGTTATACGTCTGGGGAGGAGCAGTACTTC
>few|.|TRBV4-3|TRBJ2-1
CASSQEVRNNEQFF
TGCGCCAGCAGCCAAGAAGTTCGAAACAATGAGCAGTTCTTC
>few|TRBD1|TRBV2|TRBJ2-1
CASRGDRGLYNEQFF
TGTGCCAGCAGAGGAGACAGGGGACTCTACAATGAGCAGTTCTTC
>few|TRBD1|TRBV11-1|TRBJ2-1
CASSRRPGDRGGNEQFF
TGTGCCAGCAGCCGCAGGCCGGGGGACAGGGGGGGGAATGAGCAGTTCTTC
>.|.|TRBV7-2|TRBJ2-2
CASSLPWGSNTGELFF
TGTGCCAGCAGCCTCCCTTGGGGATCGAACACCGGGGAGCTGTTTTTT
>.|TRBD2|TRBV7-8|TRBJ2-2
CASSLEGLAGGTGELFF
TGTGCCAGCAGCTTAGAGGGACTAGCGGGAGGAACCGGGGAGCTGTTTTTT
>.|.|TRBV9|TRBJ1-2
CASSVAGQGYTF
TGTGCCAGCAGCGTAGCTGGGCAGGGCTACACCTTC
>.|TRBD1|TRBV5-1|TRBJ2-5
CASSLLGLHAGQGGPAETQYF
TGCGCCAGCAGCTTACTTGGCCTTCACGCCGGACAGGGGGGCCCGGCAGAGACCCAGTACTTC
>few|TRBD2|TRBV28|TRBJ2-7
CASSFYYRTRAHEQYF
TGTGCCAGCAGTTTCTATTATCGGACTAGGGCCCACGAGCAGTACTTC
>many|.|TRBV4-1|TRBJ2-1
CASSQGTPAYNEQFF
TGCGCCAGCAGCCAGGGGACTCCCGCCTACAATGAGCAGTTCTTC
>few|.|TRBV11-3|TRBJ1-1
CASSSPAGTKNTEAFF
TGTGCCAGCAGCTCCCCTGCCGGGACAAAGAACACTGAAGCTTTCTTT
>few|.|TRBV5-6|TRBJ1-6
CASSWTVPNSPLHF
TGTGCCAGCAGCTGGACAGTACCAAATTCACCCCTCCACTTT
>few|TRBD1|TRBV24-1|TRBJ2-1
CATSGNFPGQGMGEQFF
TGTGCCACCAGTGGGAACTTTCCGGGACAGGGGATGGGTGAGCAGTTCTTC
>.|.|TRBV5-1|TRBJ2-3
CASSFSPIPDTQYF
TGCGCCAGCAGCTTCTCTCCTATACCAGATACGCAGTATTTT
>.|TRBD2|TRBV9|TRBJ2-7
CASSVLAGSGEQYF
TGTGCCAGCAGCGTACTAGCGGGCTCGGGCGAGCAGTACTTC
>.|.|TRBV11-1|TRBJ2-7
CASSLFSGVRFSGRTYEQYF
TGTGCCAGCAGCTTATTTTCCGGTGTAAGATTTTCGGGCAGAACCTACGAGCAGTACTTC
>few|.|TRBV7-8|TRBJ2-3
CASSLTGPGDTQYF
TGTGCCAGCAGCTTAACGGGTCCTGGGGATACGCAGTATTTT
>many|TRBD2|TRBV12-3/TRBV12-4|TRBJ2-1
CASSPIASGGYNEQFF
TGTGCCAGCAGTCCAATTGCTAGCGGGGGCTACAATGAGCAGTTCTTC
>many|.|TRBV20-1|TRBJ2-1
CSARDDVSNYNEQFF
TGCAGTGCTAGAGATGACGTGAGTAACTACAATGAGCAGTTCTTC
>.|.|TRBV6-2/TRBV6-3|TRBJ2-7
CASSNRKEQYF
TGTGCCAGCAGCAACCGAAAGGAGCAGTACTTC
>many|TRBD1|TRBV27|TRBJ1-5
CASRDRGFYSNQPQHF
TGTGCCAGCAGGGACAGGGGGTTCTATAGCAATCAGCCCCAGCATTTT
>many|.|TRBV12-3/TRBV12-4|TRBJ2-1
CASRPQGWNEQFF
TGTGCCAGCAGACCACAGGGCTGGAATGAGCAGTTCTTC
>few|TRBD1|TRBV5-6|TRBJ2-2
CASSIRTGGLTGELFF
TGTGCCAGCAGCATAAGGACAGGGGGCTTAACCGGGGAGCTGTTTTTT
>few|.|TRBV20-1|TRBJ1-1
CSARDFRNTEAFF
TGCAGTGCTAGAGATTTTAGGAACACTGAAGCTTTCTTT
>few|.|TRBV5-1|TRBJ1-4
CASSLGQYNEKLFF
TGCGCCAGCAGCTTGGGACAGTATAATGAAAAACTGTTTTTT
>.|.|TRBV20-1|TRBJ2-1
CSASGRSDEQFF
TGCAGTGCTAGCGGGAGAAGCGATGAGCAGTTCTTC
>.|TRBD2|TRBV29-1|TRBJ2-3
CSVGGLAGRMGTDTQYF
TGCAGCGTTGGGGGACTAGCGGGGAGGATGGGCACAGATACGCAGTATTTT
>.|.|TRBV7-9|TRBJ2-5
CASSFSPVRWETQYF
TGTGCCAGCAGCTTCTCCCCAGTACGGTGGGAGACCCAGTACTTC
>.|.|TRBV18|TRBJ1-5
CASSPPGGRGEDQPQHF
TGTGCCAGCTCACCACCGGGAGGCAGGGGTGAAGATCAGCCCCAGCATTTT
>.|.|TRBV11-2|TRBJ2-7
CASSLVGRVYEQYF
TGTGCCAGCAGCTTAGTGGGCAGGGTGTACGAGCAGTACTTC